This entry lists 29 T cell receptor beta chains sequenced from one sample in a study of PD-1 blockade in mismatch repair-deficient tumors. Here immunoSEQ multiplex PCR was the method, and the copy in TCRdb shows in-frame clones only, minus some. The sample consists of 40,000 to 60,000 clones, 81% of them appearing once. Sequences were derived from peripheral blood, sampled roughly 21 weeks after starting pembrolizumab. These receptors all stem from an adult with mismatch repair-deficient cancer.

This clone occurred once. V is TRBV4-2 and J is TRBJ1-2; unclear D gene. Trimming pared 0 bases from V and 7 bases from J, leaving 21 bases between. Germline V gene lookup returns CDR1 LGHNA and CDR2 YNFKEQ. CDR3 length: 17 amino acids. CDR3 sequence: CASSQDLGRVPISGYTF. In DNA form, the CDR3 reads TGTGCCAGCAGCCAAGATCTAGGACGAGTCCCAATCTCTGGCTACACCTTC.

V is TRBV5-1 and J is TRBJ2-1, with D possibly called TRBD1 or TRBD2 (5 bases each). The CDR3 consists of 13 residues. The germline gives CDR1 SGHRS, CDR2 YFSETQ. Trimming shortened V by 1 base and J by 5 bases, and 7 bases separated the two germline ends. As DNA, the CDR3 is TGCGCCAGCAGCTTGATGGGACACAATGAGCAGTTCTTC. Protein product: CASSLMGHNEQFF.

V usage is TRBV11-2 and J usage is TRBJ1-1; D might be TRBD1 (6 bases). The germline V and J ends were trimmed by 7 bases and 6 bases, with 21 bases remaining between them. Germline values: CDR1 SGHAT, CDR2 FQNNGV. The CDR3 has 15 residues. The CDR3 bases are TGTGCCAGCACCAGGGGAGGGATGAGGACCTCTGAAGCTTTCTTT. This translates into CASTRGGMRTSEAFF. Full variable domain (missing parts from reference TRBV11-2 and TRBJ1-1): EAGVAQSPRYKIIEKRQSVAFWCNPISGHATLYWYQQILGQGPKLLIQFQNNGVVDDSQLPKDRFSAERLKGVDSTLKIQPAKLEDSAVYLCASTRGGMRTSEAFFGQGTRLTVV.

The rearrangement uses TRBV5-4 and TRBJ2-1; no definite D call. Germline V CDR1 and CDR2: SGHNT, YYREEE (reference sequence). The germline V and J ends were trimmed by 0 bases and 7 bases, with 11 bases remaining between them. The CDR3 is made up of 14 amino acids. CDR3 sequence reads: CASSLASDLNEQFF. Here the CDR3 DNA reads TGTGCCAGCAGCTTGGCCTCTGACCTAAATGAGCAGTTCTTC.

This chain uses TRBV7-9 with TRBJ2-1; maybe TRBD2 (6 bases). V lost 1 base to trimming and J lost 0 bases, with 13 bases between them. This CDR3 contains 17 residues. Germline V CDR1 and CDR2: SEHNR, FQNEAQ (reference sequence). CDR3 sequence: CASSLVFTGVSYNEQFF. In DNA, the CDR3 is TGTGCCAGCAGCTTAGTATTTACGGGAGTCTCCTACAATGAGCAGTTCTTC.

The V gene is TRBV19, the J gene TRBJ2-2; D uncertain. Germline lookup yields CDR1 LNHDA and CDR2 SQIVND (reference sequence). CDR3 length: 15 amino acids. The V and J ends lost 3 bases and 2 bases respectively, with 10 bases between them. The CDR3 spells CASSMPRRNTGELFF. CDR3 bases: TGTGCCAGTAGTATGCCCAGGAGAAACACCGGGGAGCTGTTTTTT.

CDR3 DNA sequence: TGCGCCAGCAGCTTGGCCGGGGTTAGCGCGGATGAAAAACTGTTTTTT. Protein sequence: CASSLAGVSADEKLFF. The chain uses TRBV5-1 and TRBJ1-4; no reliable D call. V was pared by 0 bases and J by 6 bases, with 15 bases between. Germline V gene lookup returns CDR1 SGHRS and CDR2 YFSETQ. The CDR3 is 16 residues long.

The V gene is TRBV30, the J gene TRBJ1-4, with TRBD1 matching over 7 bases. Germline trimming cut 1 base from V and 2 bases from J; bases unmatched to any gene: 4. The CDR3 sequence is 15 residues long. Germline CDR1 is GTSNPN and CDR2 is SVGIG (reference sequence). The CDR3 DNA reads as TGTGCCTGGAGTGCTGGACAGGCCACTAATGAAAAACTGTTTTTT. This gives the protein CAWSAGQATNEKLFF.

The J gene is TRBJ2-1, the V gene TRBV10-3, with 15 nucleotides matching TRBD2. V shed 10 bases and J 2 bases; nucleotides not matched to a gene: 9. Germline CDR1 is ENHRY and CDR2 is SYGVKD. The CDR3 extends over 17 amino acids. In DNA, the CDR3 is TGTGCCACCGGACTAGCGGGAGGGCATTTAACCTACAATGAGCAGTTCTTC. Amino acids: CATGLAGGHLTYNEQFF.

V is TRBV18 and J is TRBJ1-2, with D maybe TRBD1 (5 bases). The CDR3 totals 14 residues. Germline CDR1 KGHSH, CDR2 LQKENI. V was clipped by 3 bases and J by 0 bases, with 8 bases between them. CDR3 in DNA: TGTGCCAGCTCACCCGAGGGACCTAACTATGGCTACACCTTC. It translates to CASSPEGPNYGYTF.

In this sample, this clone turned up a few times. This chain joins TRBV15 and TRBJ2-1; 7 nucleotides agree with TRBD2. Germline CDR1 LNHNV, CDR2 YYDKDF (reference sequence). This CDR3 has 16 amino acids. The V segment lost 0 bases and the J segment 3 bases; nucleotides outside the gene matches: 5. The CDR3 coding sequence is TGTGCCACCAGCAGAGATCGGACGGGAGGCTACAATGAGCAGTTCTTC. It yields the protein CATSRDRTGGYNEQFF.

This clone has a single count. The rearrangement links TRBV9 to TRBJ2-3; D is unclear. CDR1 is SGDLS, CDR2 YYNGEE, per germline. Trimming removed 0 bases from V and 4 bases from J, with 6 bases in between. The CDR3 runs 13 residues. Here the CDR3 DNA reads TGTGCCAGCAGCGTAGGGTCTTCAGATACGCAGTATTTT. Protein: CASSVGSSDTQYF. Filled out from reference TRBV9 and TRBJ2-3, the complete variable domain reads DSGVTQTPKHLITATGQRVTLRCSPRSGDLSVYWYQQSLDQGLQFLIQYYNGEERAKGNILERFSAQQFPDLHSELNLSSLELGDSALYFCASSVGSSDTQYFGPGTRLTVL.

The J gene is TRBJ1-5, the V gene TRBV7-9; 8 nucleotides agree with TRBD1. CDR1 and CDR2 from the germline V gene are SEHNR and FQNEAQ (reference sequence). The V segment lost 6 bases and the J segment 2 bases; nucleotides outside the gene matches: 6. The CDR3 runs to 15 residues. The CDR3 DNA is TGTGCCAGCAGTTCCGCGACAGGGGGCAATCAGCCCCAGCATTTT. As protein: CASSSATGGNQPQHF.

V is TRBV27 and J is TRBJ1-1; weak D call: TRBD1 (5 bases). CDR3 length equals 12 residues. Germline CDR1 reads MNHEY; CDR2 reads SMNVEV (reference sequence). V dropped 6 bases and J dropped 7 bases, with 12 bases sitting between them. DNA for the CDR3: TGTGCCAGCAGCCCCGGGGGGGATGAAGCTTTCTTT. The encoded protein is CASSPGGDEAFF.

This clone was seen a few times. The rearrangement links TRBV6-5 to TRBJ1-2; D call uncertain. V was pared by 3 bases and J by 7 bases, with 9 bases between. In germline, CDR1 is MNHEY, CDR2 SVGAGI. The CDR3 contains 12 residues. CDR3 DNA: TGTGCCAGCAGTTATTCTTCGGGTGGCTACACCTTC. Protein product: CASSYSSGGYTF.

The CDR3 sequence is CSVAGNPLQPQHF. The CDR3 DNA sequence: TGCAGCGTTGCCGGGAATCCCCTCCAGCCCCAGCATTTT. The J gene is TRBJ1-5, the V gene TRBV29-1; no definite D call. Trimming left V 4 bases short and J 7 bases short, with 14 bases between. This CDR3 is built from 13 residues. CDR1 and CDR2 from the germline V gene are SQVTM and ANQGSEA.

This clone was picked up one time. The chain carries TRBV9 and TRBJ2-3; TRBD2 matches 10 bases. The length of the CDR3 is 15 residues. Germline-derived CDR1 and CDR2 are SGDLS and YYNGEE. V dropped 4 bases and J dropped 2; count of bases not matched to a gene: 4. CDR3 loop: CASSLGLADTDTQYF. The CDR3 bases are TGTGCCAGCAGCCTAGGACTAGCGGACACAGATACGCAGTATTTT. The variable domain in full, completed from reference TRBV9 and TRBJ2-3, reads DSGVTQTPKHLITATGQRVTLRCSPRSGDLSVYWYQQSLDQGLQFLIQYYNGEERAKGNILERFSAQQFPDLHSELNLSSLELGDSALYFCASSLGLADTDTQYFGPGTRLTVL.

This chain joins TRBV28 and TRBJ2-1; 9 nucleotides line up with TRBD2. This CDR3 spans 18 amino acids. Per the germline V gene, CDR1 is MDHEN and CDR2 is SYDVKM. Trimming cost V 5 bases and J 7 bases; bases outside gene matches: 18. DNA for the CDR3: TGTGCCAGCAGTCTCTACCTGGGGGCTAGCGGGGCCTTAAATGAGCAGTTCTTC. It codes for CASSLYLGASGALNEQFF.

This clone was seen more than once but under ten times. The chain couples TRBV14 to TRBJ1-2, with unresolved D. Germline values: CDR1 SGHDN, CDR2 FVKESK. The CDR3 consists of 13 residues. V lost 10 bases, J lost 6 bases, and 18 bases lay in between. CDR3: CAKSYGLAHGYTF. For the CDR3, the DNA is TGTGCCAAGAGTTACGGACTGGCGCATGGCTACACCTTC.

The chain links TRBV7-3 to TRBJ2-2, with D hard to call. CDR3 length: 11 residues. Looked up from germline, CDR1 is SGHTA and CDR2 is FQGTGA. V lost 5 bases and J 7 bases, leaving 5 bases between the germline ends. The CDR3 nucleotides read TGTGCCAGCAGCGGATTCGGGGAGCTGTTTTTT. The encoded protein is CASSGFGELFF.

This rearrangement joins TRBV7-9 to TRBJ1-2; a weak D match, TRBD1 (6 bases). V shed 4 bases and J shed 2 bases, with 11 bases lying between them. Germline V gives CDR1 SEHNR, CDR2 FQNEAQ (reference sequence). There are 14 residues in the CDR3. The chain's CDR3 is CASSSTGRNYGYTF. The CDR3 DNA sequence: TGTGCCAGCAGCTCGACAGGACGAAACTATGGCTACACCTTC.

This chain uses TRBV11-3 with TRBJ1-1; the D is unclear. This CDR3 comprises 13 residues. Trimming took off 0 bases at V and 0 bases at J, with 2 bases between the two ends. The V gene's germline CDR1 is SGHNT and CDR2 YENEEA. The CDR3: CASSLDVNTEAFF. The CDR3 coding sequence is TGTGCCAGCAGCTTAGACGTGAACACTGAAGCTTTCTTT. The full variable domain, rest sourced from reference TRBV11-3 and TRBJ1-1, is EAGVVQSPRYKIIEKKQPVAFWCNPISGHNTLYWYLQNLGQGPELLIRYENEEAVDDSQLPKDRFSAERLKGVDSTLKIQPAELGDSAVYLCASSLDVNTEAFFGQGTRLTVV.

This clone was recorded only once. The chain links TRBV4-2 to TRBJ1-2, with a possible D match to TRBD1 (5 bases). CDR3 size: 14 residues. CDR1 and CDR2 from the germline V gene are LGHNA and YNFKEQ. V shed 4 bases and J shed 8 bases, with 17 bases lying between them. In DNA, the CDR3 is TGTGCCAGCAGCCTGTCAGGCGGGGGGAGCGGCTACACCTTC. Protein sequence: CASSLSGGGSGYTF.

CDR3: CASSRLAYGTDTQYF. The CDR3 nucleotides read TGTGCCAGCAGTCGACTAGCTTATGGCACAGATACGCAGTATTTT. The V and J genes are TRBV6-1 and TRBJ2-3; 7 bases fit TRBD2. Germline trimming cut 5 bases from V and 1 base from J; bases unmatched to any gene: 6. The CDR3 is 15 residues long. The germline V gene encodes CDR1 MNHNS and CDR2 SASEGT.

This clone was detected a few times. The chain employs TRBV15 and TRBJ2-1; TRBD1 matches at 8 bases. Looked up from germline, CDR1 is LNHNV and CDR2 is YYDKDF (reference sequence). V gave up 5 bases and J gave up 0 bases; unmatched junction bases: 6. The CDR3 contains 16 residues. The CDR3 coding sequence is TGTGCCACCAGCGGATCGACAGGGGTCTCCTACAATGAGCAGTTCTTC. It is translated as CATSGSTGVSYNEQFF. Full variable domain (outside the CDR3, taken from reference TRBV15 and TRBJ2-1): DAMVIQNPRYQVTQFGKPVTLSCSQTLNHNVMYWYQQKSSQAPKLLFHYYDKDFNNEADTPDNFQSRRPNTSFCFLDIRSPGLGDTAMYLCATSGSTGVSYNEQFFGPGTRLTVL.

The chain joins TRBV29-1 to TRBJ2-1; no clear D gene. The CDR3 runs to 13 residues. From germline, CDR1 is SQVTM and CDR2 ANQGSEA. The ends were cut back, 4 bases at V and 3 bases at J, with 10 bases in the middle. The CDR3 DNA reads TGCAGCGTTGTCACGGGTTACTACAATGAGCAGTTCTTC. It codes for CSVVTGYYNEQFF.

The chain recombines TRBV7-2 with TRBJ2-5; D gene uncertain. Germline CDR1 is SGHTA and CDR2 is FQGNSA. There are 11 residues in the CDR3. Between the trimmed V and J ends, which lost 4 bases and 7 bases, there was a span of 7 bases. The CDR3 region is CASSSDLTQYF. The CDR3 nucleotides read TGTGCCAGCAGCTCCGATCTGACCCAGTACTTC.

The chain uses TRBV18 and TRBJ2-7; tentatively, D is TRBD1 or TRBD2 (5 bases each). The CDR3 sequence is 13 residues long. Trimming shortened V by 2 bases and J by 5 bases, and 10 bases separated the two germline ends. The germline CDR1 and CDR2 sequences are KGHSH and LQKENI. The CDR3 loop reads CASSPSKGHEQYF. DNA for the CDR3: TGTGCCAGCTCACCAAGCAAGGGACACGAGCAGTACTTC. The whole variable domain, remainder taken from reference TRBV18 and TRBJ2-7, is NAGVMQNPRHLVRRRGQEARLRCSPMKGHSHVYWYRQLPEEGLKFMVYLQKENIIDESGMPKERFSAEFPKEGPSILRIQQVVRGDSAAYFCASSPSKGHEQYFGPGTRLTVT.

The chain links TRBV19 to TRBJ2-1; 8 positions match TRBD2. The CDR3 is made up of 16 amino acids. Germline assignment: CDR1 LNHDA and CDR2 SQIVND (reference sequence). Unmatched junction bases numbered 6, after V lost 2 bases and J lost 3 bases. The CDR3, as DNA: TGTGCCAGTAGTATATCGGGCGGGAGGTACTACAATGAGCAGTTCTTC. Protein: CASSISGGRYYNEQFF.